Sequencing of this T cell receptor (beta chain) was carried out in a study of siplizumab effects on memory and regulatory T cells (dated by TCRdb to between 2018 and 2020). Regarding the study in general: The study looked at the effect of siplizumab, an anti-CD2 antibody, on alloreactive T-cell subsets in allogeneic mixed lymphocyte reactions made from human PBMCs.

General study outcomes and caveats: Among mappable alloreactive CD4+ clones, an average Treg-derived fraction of about 69% was observed with siplizumab, compared with roughly 27% in control reactions. Siplizumab significantly lowered the cumulative frequency of alloreactive sequences that could be traced to unstimulated CD4+ memory T cells. Sequences below about 10^-5 frequency were poorly captured, so only a minor fraction of alloreactive clones could be mapped to unstimulated subsets. Whether proliferating Tregs from siplizumab cultures were suppressive was not functionally confirmed. Unstimulated naive T cells appeared more diverse than memory T cells, and naive cells seemed to contribute substantially to the alloresponse. About 80-96% of proliferating CD4+ or CD8+ clones could not be given a naive or memory phenotype.

As for this clone: Its antigen remains unidentified. Base qualities are not at hand, and no much larger clone is one base apart.

The method behind the library was the immunoSEQ multiplex PCR assay. Roughly 10^5 TCR templates per sample were assayed on the deep sequencing platform. Genomic DNA extracted from sorted T cells was used for TCRbeta CDR3 sequencing. On the authors' methods: The R programming language was used for clonal analysis of TCRbeta CDR3 data. Alloreactive CD4+ and CD8+ clones were defined by comparing unstimulated samples with post-reaction CFSE-low samples. By matching sequences to the repertoires of sorted unstimulated Treg and non-Treg cells, each alloreactive CD4+ clone was assigned a regulatory or non-regulatory origin. As stored in TCRdb, this immuneACCESS dataset retains in-frame rearrangements with V and J assigned. A fraction of the clones does not appear; measured against another copy, unresolved V genes explain less than half of the discrepancy, and the remainder lacks a known reason. D and trimming were read from the DNA, whereas the V and J calls and clone size are those reported in that table. In this sample the table shows 100,000 to 120,000 clones, 80% to 95% of which occur a single time. The top ten clones comprise under 1.5% of the sample.

Sorted unstimulated T cells and proliferating T cells recovered from mixed lymphocyte reactions underwent TCRbeta CDR3 sequencing. Fresh whole blood from ten HLA-typed healthy donors was used as the source from which PBMCs were isolated. Including cysteine and phenylalanine, the CDR3 has 12 amino acids. CDR3 DNA only is kept here, 36 bases in frame from base 1. V is cut by 4 bases and J by 9 bases, and the space between the germline ends is 13 bases. The CDR1 and CDR2 encoded by the germline V gene (reference sequence) are GTSNPN and SVGIG. The TCR comes from a human donor in good health. Specimen: CD4+ T cells sorted from blood. The V and J segments used are TRBV30 and TRBJ2-1; a tentative D match to TRBD2 spans 6 bases. The base sequence is TGTGCCTGGACTGGAGGGCCCGGTGAGCAGTTCTTC. Its protein is CAWTGGPGEQFF.